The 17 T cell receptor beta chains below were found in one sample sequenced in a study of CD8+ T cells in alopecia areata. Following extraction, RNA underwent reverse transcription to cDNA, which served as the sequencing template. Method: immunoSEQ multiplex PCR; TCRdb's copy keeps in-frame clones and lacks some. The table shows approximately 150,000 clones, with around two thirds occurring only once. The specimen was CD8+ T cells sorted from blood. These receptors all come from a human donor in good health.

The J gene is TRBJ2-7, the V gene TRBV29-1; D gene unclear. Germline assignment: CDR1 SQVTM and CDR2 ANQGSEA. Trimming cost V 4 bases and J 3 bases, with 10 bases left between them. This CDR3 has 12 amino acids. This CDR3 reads CSVVLISYEQYF. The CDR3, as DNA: TGCAGCGTTGTGCTGATTAGCTACGAGCAGTACTTC.

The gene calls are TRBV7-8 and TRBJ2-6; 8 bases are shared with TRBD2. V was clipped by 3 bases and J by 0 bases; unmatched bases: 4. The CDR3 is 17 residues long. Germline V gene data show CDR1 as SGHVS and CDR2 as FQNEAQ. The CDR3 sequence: CASSFPGTSSGANVLTF. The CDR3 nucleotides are TGTGCCAGCAGCTTCCCGGGGACTAGCTCTGGGGCCAACGTCCTGACTTTC.

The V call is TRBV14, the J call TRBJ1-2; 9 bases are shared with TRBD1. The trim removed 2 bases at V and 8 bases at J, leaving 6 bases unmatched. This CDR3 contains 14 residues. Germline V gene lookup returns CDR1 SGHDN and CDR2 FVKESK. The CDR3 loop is CASSQYRGLRGYTF. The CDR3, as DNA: TGTGCCAGCAGCCAATACAGGGGGCTGAGGGGCTACACCTTC.

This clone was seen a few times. CDR3 residues: CSVKGGPYEQYF. The CDR3 DNA sequence: TGCAGCGTCAAAGGGGGGCCGTACGAGCAGTACTTC. The genes are TRBV29-1 and TRBJ2-7; the D call may be TRBD1 or TRBD2 (6 bases each). Germline CDR1 and CDR2: SQVTM and ANQGSEA. V dropped 6 bases and J dropped 4 bases, with 13 bases sitting between them. CDR3 length: 12 residues.

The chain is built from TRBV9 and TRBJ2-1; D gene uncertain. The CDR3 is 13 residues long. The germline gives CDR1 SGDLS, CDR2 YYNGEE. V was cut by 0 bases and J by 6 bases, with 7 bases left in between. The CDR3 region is CASSVDSSNEQFF. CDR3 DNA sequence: TGTGCCAGCAGCGTAGACTCGTCCAATGAGCAGTTCTTC.

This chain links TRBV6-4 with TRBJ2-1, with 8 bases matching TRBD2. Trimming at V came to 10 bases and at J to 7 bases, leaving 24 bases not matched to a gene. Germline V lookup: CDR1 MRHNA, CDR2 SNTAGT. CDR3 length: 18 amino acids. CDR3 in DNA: TGTGCCACCAGCTCAAGGGCTAGCGGGCCTGATGTGCTTAATGAGCAGTTCTTC. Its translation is CATSSRASGPDVLNEQFF.

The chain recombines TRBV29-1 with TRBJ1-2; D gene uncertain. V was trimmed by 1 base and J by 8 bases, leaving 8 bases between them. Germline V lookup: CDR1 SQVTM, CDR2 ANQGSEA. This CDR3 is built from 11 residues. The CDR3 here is CSVEGRLGYTF. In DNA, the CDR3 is TGCAGCGTTGAAGGACGATTAGGCTACACCTTC.

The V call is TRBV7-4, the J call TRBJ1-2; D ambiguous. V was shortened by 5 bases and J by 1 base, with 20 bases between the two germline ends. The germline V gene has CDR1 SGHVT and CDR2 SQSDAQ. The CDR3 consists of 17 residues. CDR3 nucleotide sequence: TGTGCCAGCAGCCTGAAGAAAGGGAGGATGTTTAACTATGGCTACACCTTC. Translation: CASSLKKGRMFNYGYTF.

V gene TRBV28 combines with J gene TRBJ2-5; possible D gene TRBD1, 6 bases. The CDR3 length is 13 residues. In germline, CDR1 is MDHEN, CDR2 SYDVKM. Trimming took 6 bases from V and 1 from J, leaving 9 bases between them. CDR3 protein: CASSPRGQETQYF. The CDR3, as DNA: TGTGCCAGCAGCCCCAGGGGCCAAGAGACCCAGTACTTC.

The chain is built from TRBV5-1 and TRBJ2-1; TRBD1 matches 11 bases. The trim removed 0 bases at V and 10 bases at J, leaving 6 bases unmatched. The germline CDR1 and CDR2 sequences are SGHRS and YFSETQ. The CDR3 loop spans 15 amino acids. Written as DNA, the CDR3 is TGCGCCAGCAGCTTGGCCGGACAGGGGGCATACGAGCAGTTCTTC. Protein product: CASSLAGQGAYEQFF.

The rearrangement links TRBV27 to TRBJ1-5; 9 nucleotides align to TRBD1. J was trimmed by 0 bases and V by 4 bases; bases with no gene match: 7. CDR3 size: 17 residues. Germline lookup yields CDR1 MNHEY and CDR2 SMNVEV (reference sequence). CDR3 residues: CASSYSGGQGSNQPQHF. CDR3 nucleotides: TGTGCCAGCAGTTACTCTGGGGGACAGGGTAGCAATCAGCCCCAGCATTTT.

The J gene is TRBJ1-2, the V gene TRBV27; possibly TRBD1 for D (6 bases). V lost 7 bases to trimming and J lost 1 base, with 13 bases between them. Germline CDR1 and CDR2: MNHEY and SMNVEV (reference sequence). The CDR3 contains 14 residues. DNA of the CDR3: TGTGCCAGCATGGGTTCGGACAGTAACTATGGCTACACCTTC. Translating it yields CASMGSDSNYGYTF.

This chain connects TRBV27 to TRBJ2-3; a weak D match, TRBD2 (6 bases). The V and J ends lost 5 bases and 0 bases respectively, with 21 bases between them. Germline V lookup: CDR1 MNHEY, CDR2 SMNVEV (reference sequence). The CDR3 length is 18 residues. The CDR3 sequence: CASSLGDAGRRSTDTQYF. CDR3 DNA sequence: TGTGCCAGCAGTCTGGGGGATGCGGGACGGAGAAGCACAGATACGCAGTATTTT.

The CDR3 protein is CASSLGDSGSPYNEQFF. CDR3 in DNA: TGTGCCAGCAGCCTAGGGGACAGCGGGAGCCCATACAATGAGCAGTTCTTC. The chain is built from TRBV9 and TRBJ2-1; D is possibly TRBD2 (8 bases). The CDR3 covers 17 residues. CDR1 is SGDLS and CDR2 is YYNGEE in the germline V gene. V gave up 4 bases and J gave up 4 bases, with 21 bases separating them.

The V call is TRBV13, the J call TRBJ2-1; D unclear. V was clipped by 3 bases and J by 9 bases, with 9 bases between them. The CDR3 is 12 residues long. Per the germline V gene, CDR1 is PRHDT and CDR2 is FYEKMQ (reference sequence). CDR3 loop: CASSLEQPEQFF. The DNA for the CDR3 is TGTGCCAGCAGCTTGGAACAGCCTGAGCAGTTCTTC.

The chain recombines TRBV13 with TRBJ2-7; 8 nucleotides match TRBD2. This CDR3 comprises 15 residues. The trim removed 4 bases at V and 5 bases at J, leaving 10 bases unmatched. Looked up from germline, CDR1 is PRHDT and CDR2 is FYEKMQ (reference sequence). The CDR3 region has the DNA TGTGCCAGCAGCTCACGGGAGGGATGGCAAAACGAGCAGTACTTC. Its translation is CASSSREGWQNEQYF. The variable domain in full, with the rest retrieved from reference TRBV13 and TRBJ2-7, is AAGVIQSPRHLIKEKRETATLKCYPIPRHDTVYWYQQGPGQDPQFLISFYEKMQSDKGSIPDRFSAQQFSDYHSELNMSSLELGDSALYFCASSSREGWQNEQYFGPGTRLTVT.

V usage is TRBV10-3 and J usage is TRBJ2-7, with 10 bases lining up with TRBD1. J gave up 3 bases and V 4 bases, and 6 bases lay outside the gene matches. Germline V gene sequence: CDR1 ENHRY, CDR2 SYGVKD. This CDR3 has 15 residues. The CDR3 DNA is TGTGCCATCAGTGGGGAGGGACAGGGGCTCTACGAGCAGTACTTC. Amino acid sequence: CAISGEGQGLYEQYF.